This T cell receptor (beta chain) appears in the sequencing data of a study of blood T cell repertoires in COVID-19. Study context: COVID-19 samples collected from the United States, Italy and Spain covered acute and convalescent phases. In each case, the material was cDNA or gDNA derived from T cells, B-cell-depleted T cells, or PBMCs.

Per the original data handling: Counts of nucleated cells, estimated from reference gene primer amplification, were obtained. Profiled with immunoSEQ multiplex PCR; TCRdb holds only in-frame clones, not every one. That table supplies the V and J calls and clone size; D and trimming were determined from the DNA. The sample yields about 220,000 clones, around 82% seen once. This clone was counted a single time. With V trimmed by 7 bases and J by 4 bases, 5 bases remained unmatched. The CDR3 runs 13 residues. The chain combines TRBV12-3 or TRBV12-4 with TRBJ1-1; 8 bases are shared with TRBD1. The sequence came from a woman of 80 years or more with acute or convalescent COVID-19. The sequenced sample was peripheral blood. As DNA, the CDR3 is TGTGCCAGCACCTTGACAGGGGTCACTGAAGCTTTCTTT. It specifies CASTLTGVTEAFF.